These 25 T cell receptor beta chains share one sample of origin, sequenced in a study of spatial heterogeneity in lung cancer. Time point specified: blood at routine non-recurrence follow-up after resection. Sequencing covered unsorted whole RNA taken from tumor, nontumor lung or frozen PBMC. Using its own MiXCR run on the 5' RACE reads, TCRdb lists one record per CDR3 protein. The sample lists some 120,000 distinct CDR3 sequences, 10% to 15% occurring once. Material: PBMCs, obtained at follow-up. The receptors were sampled from a male donor with early-stage non-small cell lung cancer.

This clonotype was recorded many times. The V gene is TRBV6-2 or TRBV6-3, the J gene TRBJ1-2; 7 nucleotides line up with TRBD1. Germline loops: CDR1 MNHEY, CDR2 SVGEGT. This CDR3 comprises 15 residues. The junction had 9 bases not matched to a gene; V was cut back by 4 bases and J by 4 bases. CDR3 amino acids: CASSSGTVTLYGYTF. The CDR3 region has the DNA TGTGCCAGCAGTTCCGGGACAGTGACCCTCTATGGCTACACCTTC.

This clonotype was observed a handful of times. This CDR3 is CATSDHSRAAFF. DNA for the CDR3: TGTGCCACCAGTGACCACTCTAGGGCAGCTTTCTTT. The chain carries TRBV24-1 and TRBJ1-1; no reliable D call. The CDR3 is made up of 12 amino acids. Germline lookup yields CDR1 KGHDR and CDR2 SFDVKD. The V and J ends lost 4 bases and 10 bases respectively, with 12 bases between them.

This clonotype has a handful of counts. V is TRBV4-2 and J is TRBJ2-3; D gene ambiguous. The CDR3 extends over 15 amino acids. V lost 0 bases and J lost 0, with 7 bases in between. Germline V CDR1 and CDR2: LGHNA, YNFKEQ. This CDR3 reads CASSQEFGSTDTQYF. The DNA of the CDR3 is TGTGCCAGCAGCCAAGAATTCGGAAGCACAGATACGCAGTATTTT.

The CDR3 spells CASSLPGYRAQYF. CDR3 DNA: TGTGCCAGCAGCTTACCAGGGTATAGGGCCCAGTACTTC. The chain has TRBV5-4 and TRBJ2-5, with a tentative D call TRBD1 (5 bases). Per germline, CDR1 SGHNT and CDR2 YYREEE (reference sequence). The CDR3 runs to 13 residues. Trimming cost V 2 bases and J 9 bases, with 14 bases left between them. The full variable domain, completed using reference TRBV5-4 and TRBJ2-5, is ETGVTQSPTHLIKTRGQQVTLRCSSQSGHNTVSWYQQALGQGPQFIFQYYREEENGRGNFPPRFSGLQFPNYSSELNVNALELDDSALYLCASSLPGYRAQYFGPGTRLLVL.

The genes are TRBV5-6 and TRBJ2-6; D not certain. The V end lost 0 bases, the J end lost 4 bases, and 11 bases lay between the germline ends. Per the germline V gene, CDR1 is SGHDT and CDR2 is YYEEEE. This CDR3 has 16 residues. CDR3 amino acids: CASSLGPSRGANVLTF. CDR3 sequence (DNA): TGTGCCAGCAGCTTGGGCCCGTCAAGAGGGGCCAACGTCCTGACTTTC.

The rearrangement links TRBV9 to TRBJ2-7; 8 bases agree with TRBD1. Looked up from germline, CDR1 is SGDLS and CDR2 is YYNGEE. CDR3 size: 16 residues. Trimming removed 4 bases from V and 2 bases from J; junction bases left unmatched: 11. The CDR3 loop is CASSPHGTGDTYEQYF. The CDR3 DNA reads TGTGCCAGCAGCCCCCACGGGACAGGCGACACCTACGAGCAGTACTTC. The full variable domain, in which reference TRBV9 and TRBJ2-7 provide the parts outside the CDR3, is DSGVTQTPKHLITATGQRVTLRCSPRSGDLSVYWYQQSLDQGLQFLIQYYNGEERAKGNILERFSAQQFPDLHSELNLSSLELGDSALYFCASSPHGTGDTYEQYFGPGTRLTVT.

This sequence joins TRBV6-6 and TRBJ1-6; no definite D call. Between the trimmed V and J ends, which lost 6 bases and 1 base, there was a span of 7 bases. The CDR3 covers 14 residues. Germline V lookup: CDR1 MNHNY, CDR2 SVGAGI (reference sequence). The CDR3 loop reads CASRIRSYNSPLHF. The CDR3 DNA sequence: TGTGCCAGCAGGATCAGATCCTATAATTCACCCCTCCACTTT.

This clonotype has more than one count but fewer than ten. The chain combines TRBV20-1 with TRBJ2-4; D unclear. The CDR3 is 10 amino acids. Trimming took 3 bases from V and 7 from J, leaving 4 bases between them. Germline CDR1 reads DFQATT; CDR2 reads SNEGSKA (reference sequence). CDR3: CSASLNIQYF. CDR3 DNA: TGCAGTGCTAGTTTGAACATTCAGTACTTC.

This clonotype was observed a handful of times. The V gene is TRBV9, the J gene TRBJ2-1, with D maybe TRBD1 (5 bases). Trimming stripped 0 bases from V and 6 bases from J, with 13 bases between. The CDR3 consists of 15 residues. The germline gives CDR1 SGDLS, CDR2 YYNGEE. The CDR3 DNA follows: TGTGCCAGCAGCGTAGGTACAGGAAATATCAATGAGCAGTTCTTC. This translates into CASSVGTGNINEQFF.

This clonotype was seen a handful of times. The chain couples TRBV7-9 to TRBJ1-6; TRBD1 is a possible D gene (6 bases). There are 14 residues in the CDR3. The germline CDR1 and CDR2 sequences are SEHNR and FQNEAQ (reference sequence). The ends were cut back, 3 bases at V and 7 bases at J, with 10 bases in the middle. The CDR3 coding sequence is TGTGCCAGCAGCTTGGAGGACAGAAATTCACCCCTCCACTTT. It translates to CASSLEDRNSPLHF.

In its sample, this clonotype was seen many times. V and J are TRBV28 and TRBJ1-1; D uncertain. The CDR3 consists of 11 residues. Trimming left V 3 bases short and J 11 bases short, with 10 bases between. Germline loops: CDR1 MDHEN, CDR2 SYDVKM. The CDR3 coding sequence is TGTGCCAGCAGTTTCTGGGGTACGGCTTTCTTT. Its protein is CASSFWGTAFF.

Only a few counts were recorded for this clonotype. The chain couples TRBV4-1 to TRBJ1-2; D remains ambiguous. CDR1 and CDR2 from the germline V gene are MGHRA and YSYEKL. The CDR3 runs to 14 residues. V lost 4 bases and J 12 bases, leaving 21 bases between the germline ends. CDR3 sequence reads: CASSPYEGPFKHTF. The DNA of the CDR3 is TGCGCCAGCAGCCCATATGAAGGGCCATTTAAACACACCTTC.

The rearrangement uses TRBV19 and TRBJ2-7; D is uncertain. This CDR3 spans 16 amino acids. V was cut by 3 bases and J by 4 bases, with 19 bases left in between. Germline-derived CDR1 and CDR2 are LNHDA and SQIVND (reference sequence). As DNA, the CDR3 is TGTGCCAGTAGTATTTCGAGTTCTAGAGTTGGTTACGAGCAGTACTTC. It encodes CASSISSSRVGYEQYF.

The V and J genes are TRBV20-1 and TRBJ1-1; no clear D gene. V was shortened by 1 base and J by 1 base, with 7 bases between the two germline ends. CDR3 length equals 13 residues. From germline, CDR1 is DFQATT and CDR2 SNEGSKA (reference sequence). Written as DNA, the CDR3 is TGCAGTGCTAGAGGCAGAAGGAACACTGAAGCTTTCTTT. It encodes CSARGRRNTEAFF.

The chain couples TRBV20-1 to TRBJ1-4; 9 bases align to TRBD1. The V gene's germline CDR1 is DFQATT and CDR2 SNEGSKA (reference sequence). The CDR3 loop spans 15 amino acids. The V gene end was trimmed by 3 bases and the J gene end by 10 bases; junction bases not matched to a gene: 12. In DNA form, the CDR3 reads TGCAGTGCTAGCCCTACAGGGGGCGGGGATGGAAAACTGTTTTTT. Encoded protein: CSASPTGGGDGKLFF.

Many counts were recorded for this clonotype. V is TRBV6-2 or TRBV6-3 and J is TRBJ1-2; D not certain. Trimming took off 8 bases at V and 7 bases at J, with 17 bases between the two ends. The germline CDR1 and CDR2 sequences are MNHEY and SVGEGT. The CDR3 has 13 amino acids. The CDR3 sequence: CASVGGQLGGYTF. Written as DNA, the CDR3 is TGTGCCAGCGTTGGAGGCCAGCTGGGTGGCTACACCTTC.

The rearrangement uses TRBV2 and TRBJ2-2; D may be TRBD1 (5 bases). Germline CDR1 reads SNHLY; CDR2 reads FYNNEI. CDR3 length: 15 amino acids. Trimming left V 6 bases short and J 0 bases short, with 11 bases between. CDR3 nucleotides: TGTGCCAGCAGGGCAGGGATGGCGAACACCGGGGAGCTGTTTTTT. Its protein product is CASRAGMANTGELFF.

The sample holds a few counts of this clonotype. The rearrangement links TRBV6-5 to TRBJ1-4; perhaps TRBD1 as D (6 bases). CDR1 MNHEY and CDR2 SVGAGI come from the germline V gene. The V gene lost 1 base and the J gene lost 8 bases, with 11 bases spanning the gap. This CDR3 has 14 residues. The CDR3 DNA reads TGTGCCAGCAGTTACTTGGGGGCACAGGAAAAACTGTTTTTT. Translating gives CASSYLGAQEKLFF.

The CDR3 here is CSARDGSVNTEAFF. CDR3 nucleotides: TGCAGTGCTAGAGATGGGTCAGTGAACACTGAAGCTTTCTTT. The chain joins TRBV20-1 to TRBJ1-1, with unresolved D. The CDR3 is made up of 14 amino acids. V lost 0 bases to trimming and J lost 0 bases, with 8 bases between them. CDR1 is DFQATT and CDR2 is SNEGSKA in the germline V gene (reference sequence).

This clonotype has a count of ten or more. This chain links TRBV5-1 with TRBJ1-3, with a possible D match to TRBD1 (5 bases). The CDR3 is 17 residues long. V was clipped by 0 bases and J by 0 bases, with 13 bases between them. Germline V gives CDR1 SGHRS, CDR2 YFSETQ. The CDR3 loop reads CASSLEGVASSGNTIYF. Here the CDR3 DNA reads TGCGCCAGCAGCTTGGAAGGGGTAGCAAGCTCTGGAAACACCATATATTTT.

This clonotype was picked up many times. This rearrangement joins TRBV4-2 to TRBJ2-5; TRBD2 matches 8 bases. From germline, CDR1 is LGHNA and CDR2 YNFKEQ. This CDR3 contains 14 residues. V dropped 1 base and J dropped 4; count of bases not matched to a gene: 2. The CDR3 DNA reads as TGTGCCAGCAGCCAAGGTACTAGCGGAGAGACCCAGTACTTC. Protein sequence: CASSQGTSGETQYF.

The V gene is TRBV6-5, the J gene TRBJ2-1; perhaps TRBD2 as D (5 bases). Germline CDR1 is MNHEY and CDR2 is SVGAGI. CDR3 length equals 14 residues. The V gene lost 6 bases and the J gene lost 5 bases, with 14 bases spanning the gap. The CDR3 bases are TGTGCCAGCAGAAACCGCCCGGGAAACAATGAGCAGTTCTTC. Amino acid sequence: CASRNRPGNNEQFF.

There are a few counts of this clonotype. The CDR3 reads CASSVATTNSPLHF. In DNA, the CDR3 is TGTGCCAGCAGCGTAGCTACGACAAATTCACCCCTCCACTTT. The V and J genes are TRBV9 and TRBJ1-6; D is undetermined. The germline V gene has CDR1 SGDLS and CDR2 YYNGEE. The CDR3 consists of 14 residues. V lost 0 bases, J lost 7 bases, and 8 bases lay in between.

The genes are TRBV12-3 or TRBV12-4 and TRBJ2-4; 8 nucleotides match TRBD1. The V and J ends lost 5 bases and 13 bases, in that order; junction bases with no gene match: 4. This CDR3 spans 11 amino acids. The CDR3 reads CASSDRGKQYF. The DNA for the CDR3 is TGTGCCAGCAGTGACAGGGGTAAACAGTACTTC.

This clonotype was recorded at least ten times. This CDR3 reads CASSPPAGAGGTDTQYF. The CDR3 DNA reads TGTGCCAGCAGCCCACCCGCGGGAGCGGGGGGCACAGATACGCAGTATTTT. V gene TRBV7-6 combines with J gene TRBJ2-3, with 8 bases matching TRBD2. J was trimmed by 1 base and V by 5 bases; bases with no gene match: 11. The germline V gene encodes CDR1 SGHVS and CDR2 FNYEAQ. CDR3 length: 17 residues.